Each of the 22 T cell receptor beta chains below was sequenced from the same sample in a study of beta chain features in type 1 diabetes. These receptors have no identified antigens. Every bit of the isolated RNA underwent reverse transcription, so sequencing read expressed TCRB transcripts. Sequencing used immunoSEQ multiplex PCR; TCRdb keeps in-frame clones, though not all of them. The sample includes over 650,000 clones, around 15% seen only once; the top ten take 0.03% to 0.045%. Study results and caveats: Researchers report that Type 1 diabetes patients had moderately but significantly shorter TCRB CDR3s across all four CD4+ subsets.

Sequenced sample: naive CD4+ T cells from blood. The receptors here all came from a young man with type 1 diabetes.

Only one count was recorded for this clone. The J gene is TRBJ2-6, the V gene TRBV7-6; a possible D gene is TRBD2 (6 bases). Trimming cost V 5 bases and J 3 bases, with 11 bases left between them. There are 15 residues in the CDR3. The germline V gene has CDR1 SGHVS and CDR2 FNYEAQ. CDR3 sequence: CASSPLSGGANVLTF. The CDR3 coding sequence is TGTGCCAGCAGCCCCCTTAGCGGTGGGGCCAACGTCCTGACTTTC.

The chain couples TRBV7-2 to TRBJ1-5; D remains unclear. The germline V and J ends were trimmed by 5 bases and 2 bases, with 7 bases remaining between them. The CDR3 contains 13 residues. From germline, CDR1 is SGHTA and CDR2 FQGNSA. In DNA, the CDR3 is TGTGCCAGCAGCGTAAATGGCAATCAGCCCCAGCATTTT. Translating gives CASSVNGNQPQHF.

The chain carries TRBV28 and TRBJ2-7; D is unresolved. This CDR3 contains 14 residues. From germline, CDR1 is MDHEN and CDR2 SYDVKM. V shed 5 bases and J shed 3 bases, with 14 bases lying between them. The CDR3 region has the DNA TGTGCCAGCAGTCGAACCACCGGGCTCTACGAGCAGTACTTC. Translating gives CASSRTTGLYEQYF.

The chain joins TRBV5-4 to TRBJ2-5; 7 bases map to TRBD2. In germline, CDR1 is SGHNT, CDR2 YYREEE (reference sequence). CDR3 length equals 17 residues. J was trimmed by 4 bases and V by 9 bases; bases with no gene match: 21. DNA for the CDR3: TGTGCCACCCAAAGCTATAAGTCGGGAGGAGGGCGAGAGACCCAGTACTTC. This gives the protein CATQSYKSGGGRETQYF.

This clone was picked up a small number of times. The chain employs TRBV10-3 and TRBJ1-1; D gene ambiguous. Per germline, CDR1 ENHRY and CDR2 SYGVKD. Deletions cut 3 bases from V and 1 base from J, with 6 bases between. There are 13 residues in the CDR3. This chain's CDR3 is CAISDRENTEAFF. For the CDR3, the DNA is TGTGCCATCAGTGATCGAGAGAACACTGAAGCTTTCTTT.

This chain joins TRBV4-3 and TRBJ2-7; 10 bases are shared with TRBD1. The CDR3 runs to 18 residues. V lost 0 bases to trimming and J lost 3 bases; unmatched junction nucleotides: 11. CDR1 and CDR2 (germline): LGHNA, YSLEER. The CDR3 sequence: CASSQEGFRGQGFYEQYF. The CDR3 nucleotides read TGCGCCAGCAGCCAAGAAGGTTTTAGGGGACAGGGGTTCTACGAGCAGTACTTC.

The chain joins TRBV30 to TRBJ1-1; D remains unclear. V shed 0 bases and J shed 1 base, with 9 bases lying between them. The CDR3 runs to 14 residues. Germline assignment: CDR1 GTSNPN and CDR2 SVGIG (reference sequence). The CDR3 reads CAWSVPHTNTEAFF. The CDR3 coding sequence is TGTGCCTGGAGTGTGCCACACACGAACACTGAAGCTTTCTTT.

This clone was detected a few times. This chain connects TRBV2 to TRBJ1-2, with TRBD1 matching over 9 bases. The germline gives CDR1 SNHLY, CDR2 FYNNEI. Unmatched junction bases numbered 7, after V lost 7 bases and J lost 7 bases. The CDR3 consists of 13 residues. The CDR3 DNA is TGTGCCAGCACCCTTGGGACAGGGTTTGGCTACACCTTC. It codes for CASTLGTGFGYTF.

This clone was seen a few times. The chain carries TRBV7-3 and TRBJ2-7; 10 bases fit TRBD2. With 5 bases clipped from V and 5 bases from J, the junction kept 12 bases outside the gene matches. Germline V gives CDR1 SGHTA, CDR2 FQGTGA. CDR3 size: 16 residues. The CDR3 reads CASSEQLAGQPDEQYF. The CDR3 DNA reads TGTGCCAGCAGCGAGCAACTAGCGGGGCAACCTGACGAGCAGTACTTC.

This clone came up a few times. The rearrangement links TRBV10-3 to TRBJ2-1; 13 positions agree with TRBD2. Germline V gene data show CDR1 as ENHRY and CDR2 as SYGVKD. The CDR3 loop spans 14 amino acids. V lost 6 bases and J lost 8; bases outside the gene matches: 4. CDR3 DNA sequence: TGTGCCATCAGCGGACTAGCGGGGGTCGATGAGCAGTTCTTC. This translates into CAISGLAGVDEQFF.

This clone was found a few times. The CDR3, as DNA: TGTGCCAGCAGCGAGCGGGGGCTGAACACCGGGGAGCTGTTTTTT. This translates into CASSERGLNTGELFF. The chain carries TRBV9 and TRBJ2-2, with 8 bases fitting TRBD2. CDR3 length: 15 amino acids. In germline, CDR1 is SGDLS, CDR2 YYNGEE. Losses at the gene ends were 3 bases for V and 1 base for J; bases not matched to a gene: 2.

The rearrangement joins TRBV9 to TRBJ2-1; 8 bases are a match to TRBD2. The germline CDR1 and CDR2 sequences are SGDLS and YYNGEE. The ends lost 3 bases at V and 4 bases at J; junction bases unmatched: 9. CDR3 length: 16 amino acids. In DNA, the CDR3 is TGTGCCAGCAGCGCAGAAGCGGGAGCGGGGTACAATGAGCAGTTCTTC. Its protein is CASSAEAGAGYNEQFF.

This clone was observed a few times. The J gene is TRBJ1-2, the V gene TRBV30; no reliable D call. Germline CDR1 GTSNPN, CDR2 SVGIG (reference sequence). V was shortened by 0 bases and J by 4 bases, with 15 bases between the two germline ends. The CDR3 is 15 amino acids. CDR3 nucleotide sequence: TGTGCCTGGAGTGTACCGGGAGTGGGCCTCTATGGCTACACCTTC. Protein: CAWSVPGVGLYGYTF.

The CDR3 is CASSEPGLTKETQYF. The CDR3, as DNA: TGTGCCAGTAGTGAACCCGGACTAACAAAAGAGACCCAGTACTTC. This sequence joins TRBV19 and TRBJ2-5, with D maybe TRBD2 (6 bases). The V end lost 5 bases, the J end lost 3 bases, and 16 bases lay between the germline ends. This CDR3 has 15 amino acids. Germline values: CDR1 LNHDA, CDR2 SQIVND (reference sequence).

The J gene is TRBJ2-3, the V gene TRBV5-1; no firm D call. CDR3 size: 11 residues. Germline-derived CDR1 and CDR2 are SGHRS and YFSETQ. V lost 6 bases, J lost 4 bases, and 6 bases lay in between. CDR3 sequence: CASTVADTQYF. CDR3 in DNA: TGCGCCAGCACGGTAGCAGATACGCAGTATTTT.

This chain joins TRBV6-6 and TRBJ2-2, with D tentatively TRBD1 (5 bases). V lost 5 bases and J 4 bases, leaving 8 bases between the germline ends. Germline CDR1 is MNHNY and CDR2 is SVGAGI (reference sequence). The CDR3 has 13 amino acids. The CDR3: CASSPRVTGELFF. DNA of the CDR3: TGTGCCAGCAGTCCCAGGGTCACCGGGGAGCTGTTTTTT.

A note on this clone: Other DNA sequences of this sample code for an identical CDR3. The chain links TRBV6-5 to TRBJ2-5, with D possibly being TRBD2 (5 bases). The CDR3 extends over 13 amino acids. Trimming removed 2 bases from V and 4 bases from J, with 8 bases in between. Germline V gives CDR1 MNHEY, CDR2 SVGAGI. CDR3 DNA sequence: TGTGCCAGCAGTTACCCCCGGGGAGAGACCCAGTACTTC. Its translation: CASSYPRGETQYF.

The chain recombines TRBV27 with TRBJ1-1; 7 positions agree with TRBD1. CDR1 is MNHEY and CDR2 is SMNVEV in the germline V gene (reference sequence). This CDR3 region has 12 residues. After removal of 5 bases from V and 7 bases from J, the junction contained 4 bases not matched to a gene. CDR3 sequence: CASSLNRGEAFF. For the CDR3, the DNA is TGTGCCAGCAGTCTCAACAGGGGTGAAGCTTTCTTT.

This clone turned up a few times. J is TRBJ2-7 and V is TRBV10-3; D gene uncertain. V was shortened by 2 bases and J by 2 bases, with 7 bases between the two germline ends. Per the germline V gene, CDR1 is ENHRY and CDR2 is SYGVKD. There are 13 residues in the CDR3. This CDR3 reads CAISETKAYEQYF. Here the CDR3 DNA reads TGTGCCATCAGTGAGACCAAAGCCTACGAGCAGTACTTC.

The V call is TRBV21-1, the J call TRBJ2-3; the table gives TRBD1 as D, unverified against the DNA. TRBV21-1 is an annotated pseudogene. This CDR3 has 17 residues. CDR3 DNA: TGTGCCAGCAGCAACCAACGGGAGGACAGGGAAACAGATACGCAGTATTTT. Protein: CASSNQREDRETDTQYF.

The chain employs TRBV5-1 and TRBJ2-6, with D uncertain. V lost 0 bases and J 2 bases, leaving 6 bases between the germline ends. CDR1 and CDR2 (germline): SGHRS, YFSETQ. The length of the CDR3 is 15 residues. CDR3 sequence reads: CASSLGPPGANVLTF. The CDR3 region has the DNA TGCGCCAGCAGCTTGGGTCCCCCTGGGGCCAACGTCCTGACTTTC.

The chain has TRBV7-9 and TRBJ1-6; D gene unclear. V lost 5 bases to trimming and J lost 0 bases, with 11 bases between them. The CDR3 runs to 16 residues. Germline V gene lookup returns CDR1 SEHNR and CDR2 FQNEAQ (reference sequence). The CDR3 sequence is CASSPAPRSYNSPLHF. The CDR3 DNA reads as TGTGCCAGCAGCCCCGCCCCCCGCTCCTATAATTCACCCCTCCACTTT.